A selection of T cell receptor beta chains follows, all from one sample in a study of T cells after somatic rescue of genetic block. The table came from immunoSEQ multiplex PCR; TCRdb's copy has only in-frame clones and leaves some out. In the table there are around 67,000 clones, 90% to 95% of which are singletons. The sample consisted of peripheral blood mononuclear cells (PBMCs). The receptor source for this set is a man in his forties. Each CDR3 is given with its conserved first and last residue.

>TRBV9|TRBJ2-2
CASSPGSLHGGELFF
>TRBV13|TRBJ2-1
CASSGTASYNEQFF
>TRBV6-1|TRBJ2-3
CASWAGTSGTDTQYF
>TRBV9|TRBJ2-5
CASSTGTAQETQYF
>TRBV7-9|TRBJ1-1
CASSPHLGTTEAFF
>TRBV6-1|TRBJ1-5
CASNEASWGNQPQHF
>TRBV4-2|TRBJ2-3
CASSQVVVAGGPGDTQYF
>TRBV15|TRBJ2-1
CATSVSGVGWDEQFF
>TRBV28|TRBJ2-1
CASSFEGLNEQFF
>TRBV7-9|TRBJ1-6
CASSLFPNSPLHF
>TRBV5-5|TRBJ1-3
CASSLARTGEGSGNTIYF
>TRBV7-9|TRBJ2-7
CASRPPSGYEQYF
>TRBV7-9|TRBJ1-4
CASSLDVSKRLFF
>TRBV7-6|TRBJ2-7
CASSQGLAGEYEQYF
>TRBV11-2|TRBJ2-5
CASSLGSEKTQYF
>TRBV27|TRBJ2-5
CASRTSGSYEQYF
>TRBV2|TRBJ2-3
CASSDPRTLDTQYF
>TRBV6-4|TRBJ2-1
CASSDGVAGVSYNEQFF
>TRBV19|TRBJ2-7
CASSRSNSYEQYF
>TRBV4-1|TRBJ2-7
CASSQDERRTYEQYF
>TRBV11-2|TRBJ2-5
CASTPGTEQETQYF
>TRBV6-1|TRBJ2-1
CASTPQTGGQNEQFF
>TRBV7-9|TRBJ2-7
CASIATGTYEQYF
>TRBV6-1|TRBJ2-7
CASNGQGASYEQYF
>TRBV28|TRBJ1-2
CASSFGGGNGYTF
>TRBV28|TRBJ2-7
CASSSPAAGLAYEQYF
>TRBV6-5|TRBJ2-2
CASKSRRNTGELFF
>TRBV15|TRBJ2-6
CATSRASIARWAGANVLTF
>TRBV19|TRBJ1-2
CASSKGPSFGYTF
>TRBV2|TRBJ2-5
CATDRGSQETQYF
>TRBV4-1|TRBJ1-3
CASSLSGTGGPDSGNTIYF
>TRBV18|TRBJ2-3
CASSPPWEGASTDTQYF
>TRBV5-1|TRBJ2-2
CASSQPGLAGGSTGELFF
>TRBV30|TRBJ1-2
CAWSEGTGDGYTF
>TRBV27|TRBJ2-1
CASSPRNSYNEQFF
>TRBV7-2|TRBJ2-7
CASSPSGQAIYEQYF
>TRBV5-6|TRBJ2-6
CASSLGFRANVLTF
>TRBV7-2|TRBJ2-2
CASRPGGGNTGELFF
>TRBV6-5|TRBJ1-1
CATRWGGTEAFF